This TCR beta chain was obtained from a study of control samples from healthy donors and cancer patients (dated by TCRdb to the early 2020s). As regards this clone: Its antigen is not yet known. Per-base qualities were not stored, and no clone one base away is much larger.

Counted from cysteine to phenylalanine, this CDR3 has 15 amino acids. Here the CDR3 DNA is all that survives: 45 bases in frame from base 1. Trimming accounts for 5 bases at V and 1 base at J, while the number of junction bases matched to no gene is 6. Looking up the germline V gene (reference sequence) yields CDR1 SGHKS and CDR2 YYEKEE. Receptor libraries were prepared by the immunoSEQ multiplex PCR assay. The source is immuneACCESS, and TCRdb retained only in-frame sequences with V and J called. Part of the clones is not carried over; for the studies checked, unresolved V genes explain less than half of this, and the remainder is unexplained. The sample contains about 34,000 clones, roughly nine tenths of them found a single time. The ten largest clones represent roughly 1.6% of the sample.

The origin of this receptor is a woman in her thirties or forties with lung cancer. Sequenced input: PBMCs. The sequence links TRBV5-5 to TRBJ2-1, and 7 junctional nucleotides match TRBD1. The nucleotide sequence is given as TGTGCCAGCAGGGCCGGGACAGCGTCCTACAATGAGCAGTTCTTC. Its product reads: CASRAGTASYNEQFF.